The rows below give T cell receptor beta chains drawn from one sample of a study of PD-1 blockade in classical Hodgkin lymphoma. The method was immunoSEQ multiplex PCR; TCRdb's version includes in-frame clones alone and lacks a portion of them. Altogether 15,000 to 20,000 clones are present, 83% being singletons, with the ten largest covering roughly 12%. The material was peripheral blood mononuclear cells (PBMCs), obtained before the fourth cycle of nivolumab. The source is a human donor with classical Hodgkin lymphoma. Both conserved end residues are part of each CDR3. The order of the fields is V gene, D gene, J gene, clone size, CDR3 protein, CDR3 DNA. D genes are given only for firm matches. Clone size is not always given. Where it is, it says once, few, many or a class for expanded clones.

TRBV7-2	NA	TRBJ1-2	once	CASSSEAVTLYGYTF	TGTGCCAGCAGCTCAGAAGCGGTGACTCTCTATGGCTACACCTTC
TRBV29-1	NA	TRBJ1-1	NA	CSVEATQGGVSTEAFF	TGCAGCGTTGAAGCAACCCAAGGGGGGGTTTCGACTGAAGCTTTCTTT
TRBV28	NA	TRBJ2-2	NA	CASRAPGPPDTGELFF	TGTGCCAGCAGAGCTCCGGGACCCCCGGACACCGGGGAGCTGTTTTTT
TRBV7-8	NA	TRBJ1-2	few	CASSPLQRNYGYTF	TGTGCCAGCAGCCCCCTACAGAGAAACTATGGCTACACCTTC
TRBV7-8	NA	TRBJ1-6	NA	CASSLSTGSSYNSPLHF	TGTGCCAGCAGCTTATCAACGGGGAGCTCCTATAATTCACCCCTCCACTTT
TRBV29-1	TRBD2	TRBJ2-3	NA	CSAPGLAGGGGTDTQYF	TGCAGCGCACCGGGACTAGCGGGGGGTGGTGGCACAGATACGCAGTATTTT
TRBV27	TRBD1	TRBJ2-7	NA	CASSLSSGGYEQYF	TGTGCCAGCAGTTTATCGTCAGGGGGCTACGAGCAGTACTTC
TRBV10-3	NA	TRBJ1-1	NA	CAISETGLNTEAFF	TGTGCCATCAGTGAGACAGGATTGAACACTGAAGCTTTCTTT
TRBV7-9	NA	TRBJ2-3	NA	CASSQDRQATDTQYF	TGCGCCAGCAGCCAAGATCGGCAGGCCACAGATACGCAGTATTTT
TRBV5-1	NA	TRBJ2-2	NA	CASSLDLAGNTGELFF	TGCGCCAGCAGCTTGGATCTGGCGGGGAACACCGGGGAGCTGTTTTTT
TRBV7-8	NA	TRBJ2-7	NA	CASSLVGQGTAEQYF	TGTGCCAGCAGCTTAGTCGGGCAGGGAACGGCTGAGCAGTACTTC
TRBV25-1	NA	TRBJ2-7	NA	CASSRDSGAYEQYF	TGTGCCAGCTCCAGGGATAGCGGAGCTTACGAGCAGTACTTC
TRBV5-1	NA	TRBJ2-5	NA	CASSPWDIQETQYF	TGCGCCAGCAGCCCCTGGGACATCCAAGAGACCCAGTACTTC
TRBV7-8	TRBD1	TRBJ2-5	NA	CASSEPGGTGETQYF	TGTGCCAGCAGCGAGCCAGGCGGGACAGGGGAGACCCAGTACTTC
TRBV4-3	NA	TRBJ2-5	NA	CASSQDTGETQYF	TGCGCCAGCAGCCAAGATACGGGAGAGACCCAGTACTTC
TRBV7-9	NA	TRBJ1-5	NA	CASSLSGDQPQHF	TGTGCCAGCAGCTTATCCGGGGATCAGCCCCAGCATTTT
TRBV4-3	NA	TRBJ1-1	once	CASSQVGGNTEAFF	TGCGCCAGCAGCCAAGTGGGGGGGAACACTGAAGCTTTCTTT
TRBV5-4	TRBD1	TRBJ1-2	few	CASSLGGGQGASNYGYTF	TGTGCCAGCAGCTTGGGAGGAGGACAGGGGGCGAGTAACTATGGCTACACCTTC
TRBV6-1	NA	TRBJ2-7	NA	CASGYEQYF	TGTGCCAGCGGGTACGAGCAGTACTTC
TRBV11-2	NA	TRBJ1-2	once	CASSFHTGNYGYTF	TGTGCCAGCAGCTTCCACACGGGAAACTATGGCTACACCTTC
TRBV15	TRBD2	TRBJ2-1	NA	CATSRDGASGGSNEQFF	TGTGCCACCAGCAGAGATGGGGCTAGCGGGGGCTCCAATGAGCAGTTCTTC
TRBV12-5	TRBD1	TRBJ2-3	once	CASGLLTGPRDREKTVDTQYF	TGTGCTAGTGGTTTGTTAACGGGACCCCGGGACAGGGAAAAGACTGTGGATACGCAGTATTTT
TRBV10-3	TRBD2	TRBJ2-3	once	CAISAGGGRTDTQYF	TGTGCCATCAGCGCGGGCGGGGGGAGAACAGATACGCAGTATTTT
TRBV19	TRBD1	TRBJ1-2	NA	CASSSGTGLPTF	TGTGCCAGTAGCTCCGGGACAGGGCTTCCTACCTTC
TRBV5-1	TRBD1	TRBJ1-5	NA	CASSLSGQLNQPQHF	TGCGCCAGCAGCTTGTCGGGACAGCTCAATCAGCCCCAGCATTTT
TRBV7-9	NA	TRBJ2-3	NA	CASSLATGSADTQYF	TGTGCCAGCAGCTTAGCGACGGGTTCAGCAGATACGCAGTATTTT
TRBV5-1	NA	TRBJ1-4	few	CASSAGGTNEKLFF	TGCGCCAGCAGCGCGGGAGGAACTAATGAAAAACTGTTTTTT
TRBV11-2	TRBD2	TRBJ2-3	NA	CASSFKRGGNRGTDTQYF	TGTGCCAGCAGCTTTAAGCGGGGGGGGAATAGAGGCACAGATACGCAGTATTTT
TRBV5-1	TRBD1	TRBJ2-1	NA	CASTAGTGYNEQFF	TGCGCCAGCACCGCCGGGACAGGGTACAATGAGCAGTTCTTC
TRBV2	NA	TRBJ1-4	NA	CASWNEKLFF	TGTGCCAGCTGGAATGAAAAACTGTTTTTT
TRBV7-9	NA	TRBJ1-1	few	CASSLIGAEAFF	TGTGCCAGCAGCCTAATAGGTGCTGAAGCTTTCTTT
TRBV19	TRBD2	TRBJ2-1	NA	CASSTGLAVNEQFF	TGTGCCAGTAGTACTGGACTAGCTGTAAATGAGCAGTTCTTC
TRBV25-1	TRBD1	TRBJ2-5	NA	CASTAGQGWETQYF	TGTGCCAGCACCGCAGGACAGGGCTGGGAGACCCAGTACTTC
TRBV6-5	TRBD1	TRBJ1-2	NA	CASNNRGLEDGYTF	TGTGCCAGCAATAACAGGGGGCTTGAGGATGGCTACACCTTC
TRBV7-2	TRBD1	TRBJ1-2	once	CASRPGQGVGGYTF	TGTGCCAGCAGACCAGGACAGGGGGTTGGGGGCTACACCTTC
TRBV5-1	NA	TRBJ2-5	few	CASSLAARTSETQYF	TGCGCCAGCAGCTTGGCCGCTCGGACATCTGAGACCCAGTACTTC
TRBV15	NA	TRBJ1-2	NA	CATSRDPYYGYTF	TGTGCCACCAGCAGAGACCCCTACTATGGCTACACCTTC
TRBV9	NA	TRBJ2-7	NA	CASSVGDTFSYEQYF	TGTGCCAGCAGCGTAGGGGACACCTTCTCCTACGAGCAGTACTTC
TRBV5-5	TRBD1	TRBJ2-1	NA	CASSFWQGAIDSEQFF	TGTGCCAGCAGCTTTTGGCAGGGGGCGATCGACAGTGAGCAGTTCTTC
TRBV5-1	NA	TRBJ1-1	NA	CASSLGGQETRAFF	TGCGCCAGCAGCTTGGGGGGGCAAGAGACACGCGCTTTCTTT
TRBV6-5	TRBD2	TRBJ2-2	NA	CASRTSGNTGELFF	TGTGCCAGCAGGACTAGCGGGAACACCGGGGAGCTGTTTTTT
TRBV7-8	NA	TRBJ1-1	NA	CASSLLGGGNTEAFF	TGTGCCAGCAGCTTATTGGGCGGGGGGAACACTGAAGCTTTCTTT
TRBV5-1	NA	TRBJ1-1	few	CASSLGTTNTEAFF	TGCGCCAGCAGCTTAGGGACAACGAACACTGAAGCTTTCTTT
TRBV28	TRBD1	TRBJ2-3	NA	CASSPGGRPTDTQYF	TGTGCCAGCAGTCCAGGGGGCCGCCCGACAGATACGCAGTATTTT
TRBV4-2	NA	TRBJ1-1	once	CASSQDRGGDRAFF	TGTGCCAGCAGCCAAGATAGGGGGGGCGACCGCGCTTTCTTT
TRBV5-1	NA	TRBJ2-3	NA	CASSLSGGQGDTQYF	TGCGCCAGCAGCCTTTCGGGGGGCCAGGGAGATACGCAGTATTTT
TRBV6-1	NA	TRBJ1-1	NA	CASRDRLNTEAFF	TGTGCCAGCAGGGACAGACTGAACACTGAAGCTTTCTTT
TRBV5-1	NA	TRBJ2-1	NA	CASSFQGNEQFF	TGCGCCAGCAGCTTCCAGGGGAATGAGCAGTTCTTC
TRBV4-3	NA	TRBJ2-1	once	CASSQDAGYEQFF	TGCGCCAGCAGCCAAGATGCCGGGTACGAGCAGTTCTTC
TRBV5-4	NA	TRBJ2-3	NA	CASSLVWLTESTDTQYF	TGTGCCAGCAGCTTGGTTTGGTTGACGGAAAGCACAGATACGCAGTATTTT